In its sample, the clone carrying this T cell receptor (beta chain) was seen once. As yet, its antigen is unknown. This sample is part of a study of T cell responses to AZD1222 COVID-19 vaccine. Notes on the study in general: Researchers took repertoire samples only after the peak T cell response had come. Seropositivity was recorded at baseline in only 6 or 7 AZD1222 recipients. With dominance at 160-218 and 743-854, vaccine-associated CD4 TCRs spanned spike.

The table came from immunoSEQ multiplex PCR; TCRdb's copy has only in-frame clones and leaves some out. The sample lists 90,000 to 100,000 clones, less than 85% occurring once. CDR1 SEHNR and CDR2 FQNEAQ come from the germline V gene (reference sequence). This CDR3 is 15 amino acids long. V shed 4 bases and J shed 2 bases, with 12 bases lying between them. The chain carries TRBV7-9 and TRBJ2-1; D could derive from TRBD1 or TRBD2 (5 bases each). The material was peripheral blood, obtained 28 days after the second AZD1222 dose. This sequence was found in an adult who received the AZD1222 COVID-19 vaccine. DNA for the CDR3: TGTGCCAGCAGCTCCCTTGAGGGGCCCTACAATGAGCAGTTCTTC. Translating it yields CASSSLEGPYNEQFF.